The 11 T cell receptor beta chains in this list originate from one sample, sequenced in a study of neoadjuvant anti-PD-1 for oral cavity cancer (dated by TCRdb to 2020 to 2022). The time point label for this specimen denotes: after neoadjuvant nivolumab, at surgical resection. Library creation used the immunoSEQ multiplex PCR assay. The immuneACCESS repertoire file appears here via TCRdb, limited to in-frame rearrangements. These files lack a portion of the clones; in checked studies, under half of the deficit traces to unresolved V genes, and the cause of the others is not known. Here the sample has about 9,600 clones; about 66% occur a single time. The ten largest account for less than 5% of the sample. This sample comprised PBMCs, obtained after nivolumab (anti-PD-1) treatment. These receptors all come from a person aged 35-79 years with oral cavity squamous cell carcinoma.

This clone was counted a few times. The rearrangement uses TRBV4-1 and TRBJ1-5; D is possibly TRBD1 (5 bases). The V gene's germline CDR1 is MGHRA and CDR2 YSYEKL. The V end lost 2 bases, the J end lost 9 bases, and 20 bases lay between the germline ends. The CDR3 is 16 residues long. The CDR3: CASSQMPGTGAWPQHF. The DNA of the CDR3 is TGCGCCAGCAGCCAAATGCCCGGGACGGGTGCATGGCCCCAGCATTTT.

In its sample, this clone was seen a few times. V is TRBV28 and J is TRBJ1-6, with a possible D match to TRBD1 (5 bases). The CDR3 sequence is 15 residues long. Trimming removed 3 bases at V and 5 bases at J, with 11 bases between. CDR1 and CDR2 from the germline V gene are MDHEN and SYDVKM. In DNA, the CDR3 is TGTGCCAGCAGTTTCCTAGGGGCTGATAATTCACCCCTCCACTTT. Amino acids: CASSFLGADNSPLHF.

The J gene is TRBJ2-1, the V gene TRBV28; D is perhaps TRBD2 (5 bases). V was cut by 11 bases and J by 8 bases, with 16 bases left in between. Germline CDR1 reads MDHEN; CDR2 reads SYDVKM. The CDR3 is 12 amino acids. CDR3 region: CALTGWHHEQFF. DNA of the CDR3: TGTGCCTTAACGGGGTGGCATCATGAGCAGTTCTTC.

The J gene is TRBJ1-4, the V gene TRBV9; unclear D gene. The CDR3 length is 16 residues. V dropped 0 bases and J dropped 0 bases, with 9 bases sitting between them. CDR1 and CDR2 from the germline V gene are SGDLS and YYNGEE. The CDR3 reads CASSVGPATTNEKLFF. DNA for the CDR3: TGTGCCAGCAGCGTAGGGCCTGCTACAACTAATGAAAAACTGTTTTTT. The whole variable domain, filled in from reference TRBV9 and TRBJ1-4, reads DSGVTQTPKHLITATGQRVTLRCSPRSGDLSVYWYQQSLDQGLQFLIQYYNGEERAKGNILERFSAQQFPDLHSELNLSSLELGDSALYFCASSVGPATTNEKLFFGSGTQLSVL.

This clone came up once. The chain carries TRBV5-1 and TRBJ2-7; weak D call: TRBD2 (6 bases). The CDR3 totals 14 residues. The V end lost 1 base, the J end lost 2 bases, and 10 bases lay between the germline ends. The germline CDR1 and CDR2 sequences are SGHRS and YFSETQ. The DNA for the CDR3 is TGCGCCAGCAGCTTGTGGGGGGACGCCTACGAGCAGTACTTC. This encodes CASSLWGDAYEQYF.

The rearrangement links TRBV12-5 to TRBJ1-6; D unclear. Germline V lookup: CDR1 LGHNT, CDR2 FRNRAP. The V end lost 5 bases, the J end lost 8 bases, and 13 bases lay between the germline ends. CDR3 length: 14 amino acids. CDR3 region: CASGPSLRDSPLHF. In DNA form, the CDR3 reads TGTGCTAGTGGTCCCTCTTTACGGGATTCACCCCTCCACTTT.

This clone was counted between two and nine times. The CDR3 reads CATSNRGRENGYTF. CDR3 bases: TGTGCCACCTCGAACAGGGGGCGAGAGAATGGCTACACCTTC. V and J are TRBV27 and TRBJ1-2, with TRBD1 matching 9 bases. This CDR3 is 14 amino acids long. Unmatched junction bases numbered 12, after V lost 10 bases and J lost 6 bases. Germline CDR1 is MNHEY and CDR2 is SMNVEV (reference sequence).

The chain joins TRBV18 to TRBJ1-6; 7 bases match TRBD1. The germline CDR1 and CDR2 sequences are KGHSH and LQKENI. The CDR3 consists of 16 residues. The ends lost 2 bases at V and 7 bases at J; junction bases unmatched: 8. CDR3 bases: TGTGCCAGCTCACCAAACAGGGGATTAGAGAATTCACCCCTCCACTTT. It yields the protein CASSPNRGLENSPLHF. Filled out from reference TRBV18 and TRBJ1-6, the complete variable domain reads NAGVMQNPRHLVRRRGQEARLRCSPMKGHSHVYWYRQLPEEGLKFMVYLQKENIIDESGMPKERFSAEFPKEGPSILRIQQVVRGDSAAYFCASSPNRGLENSPLHFGNGTRLTVT.

The chain uses TRBV5-4 and TRBJ2-3, with D unclear. V lost 0 bases, J lost 6 bases, and 5 bases lay in between. Germline V gene sequence: CDR1 SGHNT, CDR2 YYREEE (reference sequence). CDR3 length equals 12 residues. CDR3 amino acids: CASSLAVDTQYF. For the CDR3, the DNA is TGTGCCAGCAGCTTGGCCGTTGATACGCAGTATTTT.

The chain couples TRBV5-1 to TRBJ1-2; D might be TRBD1 (5 bases). Trimming removed 0 bases from V and 4 bases from J, with 10 bases in between. The germline CDR1 and CDR2 sequences are SGHRS and YFSETQ. This CDR3 comprises 14 residues. This chain's CDR3 is CASSLDEGSYGYTF. CDR3 sequence (DNA): TGCGCCAGCAGCTTGGACGAGGGGTCCTATGGCTACACCTTC. Combining the CDR3 with reference TRBV5-1 and TRBJ1-2 gives the whole variable domain KAGVTQTPRYLIKTRGQQVTLSCSPISGHRSVSWYQQTPGQGLQFLFEYFSETQRNKGNFPGRFSGRQFSNSRSEMNVSTLELGDSALYLCASSLDEGSYGYTFGSGTRLTVV.

The rearrangement links TRBV6-1 to TRBJ2-5; the D gene is possibly TRBD2 (7 bases). Per germline, CDR1 MNHNS and CDR2 SASEGT. V was shortened by 1 base and J by 5 bases, with 11 bases between the two germline ends. The CDR3 length is 14 residues. The CDR3 nucleotides are TGTGCCAGCAGTGAAGGGGGGGGCTGGGAGACCCAGTACTTC. It is translated as CASSEGGGWETQYF.